These T cell receptor beta chains were read from a single sample in a study of blood T cell repertoires in COVID-19. TCRdb keeps only in-frame clones here, not all; method: immunoSEQ multiplex PCR. The table shows some 150,000 clones, with 65% to 90% occurring only once. Sequenced sample: peripheral blood. Receptor source: an older woman with active or convalescent COVID-19. Both conserved end residues are part of each CDR3. The D gene is left open where the match is weak. Only part of the rows carry a size: once, few, many, or a class if the clone is expanded.

14,TRBV6-5,few,-,TRBJ1-1,TGTGCCAGCAGCCAGACAGCCCAGAACACTGAAGCTTTCTTT,CASSQTAQNTEAFF
16,TRBV5-6,-,TRBD2,TRBJ2-3,TGTGCCAGCAGCTCCTTAGCGGGATATTCTAGGGATACGCAGTATTTT,CASSSLAGYSRDTQYF
16,TRBV19,-,-,TRBJ1-5,TGTGCCAGTAGTATAGGTACAGGGTCGGGCAATCAGCCCCAGCATTTT,CASSIGTGSGNQPQHF
16,TRBV5-1,-,-,TRBJ1-1,TGCGCCAGCAGCTCAGTAGGGGGGGCTGAACGGACTGAAGCTTTCTTT,CASSSVGGAERTEAFF
14,TRBV19,-,-,TRBJ1-1,TGTGCCAGTACCATACGGGGAGGTGGCACTGAAGCTTTCTTT,CASTIRGGGTEAFF
15,TRBV19,-,-,TRBJ1-5,TGTGCCAGTAGTATTGTCAGGGGTGACAATCAGCCCCAGCATTTT,CASSIVRGDNQPQHF
15,TRBV6-6,-,-,TRBJ1-6,TGTGCCAGCAGTTACAATCCGGGGTTGGGTTCACCCCTCCACTTT,CASSYNPGLGSPLHF
16,TRBV3-1/TRBV3-2,-,TRBD1,TRBJ2-5,TGTGCCAGCAGCCTCCCCCAGGGGGCGTTCCAAGAGACCCAGTACTTC,CASSLPQGAFQETQYF
14,TRBV27,-,TRBD2,TRBJ2-7,TGTGCCAGCAGGCCCACGGGGGGGGCGGGCGAGCAGTACTTC,CASRPTGGAGEQYF
17,TRBV3-1/TRBV3-2,-,-,TRBJ1-6,TGTGCCAGCAGCCCAGAATCAGGGGTAACCTATAATTCACCCCTCCACTTT,CASSPESGVTYNSPLHF
15,TRBV6-5,-,-,TRBJ2-2,TGTGCCAGCAGTTTGATACCCGGGAACACCGGGGAGCTGTTTTTT,CASSLIPGNTGELFF
16,TRBV27,-,-,TRBJ2-3,TGTGCCAGCAGTTTCGAGAGGGGGACCACCACAGATACGCAGTATTTT,CASSFERGTTTDTQYF
13,TRBV7-3,-,-,TRBJ1-1,TGTGCCTCAGCGTTGGACAGATACACTGAAGCTTTCTTT,CASALDRYTEAFF
14,TRBV5-1,few,-,TRBJ1-1,TGCGCCAGCAGCTTGGCTGCAGAGAACACTGAAGCTTTCTTT,CASSLAAENTEAFF
15,TRBV24-1,once,-,TRBJ1-2,TGTGCCACCAGTGCGCGATCCGGACTGGACTATGGCTACACCTTC,CATSARSGLDYGYTF
14,TRBV5-1,-,-,TRBJ1-1,TGCGCCAGCAGCTTGCAGGATCCCAGCACTGAAGCTTTCTTT,CASSLQDPSTEAFF
13,TRBV7-2,-,-,TRBJ1-2,TGTGCCAGCAGCTTATTGGCAGGGGTTAGCTACACCTTC,CASSLLAGVSYTF
16,TRBV24-1,-,TRBD1,TRBJ2-1,TGTGCCACCAGTGATCCCGACAGGGGATCCTACAATGAGCAGTTCTTC,CATSDPDRGSYNEQFF
15,TRBV7-2,many,-,TRBJ2-2,TGTGCCAGCAGCTTCGAGAGACAGGTCACCGGGGAGCTGTTTTTT,CASSFERQVTGELFF
14,TRBV30,-,TRBD1,TRBJ1-6,TGTGCCTGGGTGGCGGGACAGAATAATTCACCCCTCCACTTT,CAWVAGQNNSPLHF
14,TRBV5-1,-,-,TRBJ2-1,TGCGCCAGCAGCTCAGACAGGTTAAACAATGAGCAGTTCTTC,CASSSDRLNNEQFF
14,TRBV7-2,-,-,TRBJ1-4,TGTGCCAGCAGCCCGAGGGTCGGTAATGAAAAACTGTTTTTT,CASSPRVGNEKLFF
13,TRBV28,-,-,TRBJ2-1,TGTGCCAGCAGTTCCGGCGGTCGGGAGGAGCAGTTCTTC,CASSSGGREEQFF
16,TRBV9,few,-,TRBJ2-3,TGTGCCAGCAGCGTAGGATCGGGTCGTTTCGCAGATACGCAGTATTTT,CASSVGSGRFADTQYF
13,TRBV29-1,once,TRBD1,TRBJ1-2,TGCAGCGTGGGAAGGGACAGGTGGTTAGGCTACACCTTC,CSVGRDRWLGYTF
15,TRBV28,-,-,TRBJ1-2,TGTGCCACCACTAAGGCTACCCTGTTCATCTATGGCTACACCTTC,CATTKATLFIYGYTF
12,TRBV3-1/TRBV3-2,-,-,TRBJ1-5,TGTGCCAGCAGGCTAGGCAATCAGCCCCAGCATTTT,CASRLGNQPQHF
13,TRBV30,-,-,TRBJ2-1,TGTGCCTGGACAGGGGATCCCTACAATGAGCAGTTCTTC,CAWTGDPYNEQFF
16,TRBV24-1,once,TRBD2,TRBJ2-3,TGTGCCACCAGTGATTTTGCCAGCGGGGGGACGGGTACGCAGTATTTT,CATSDFASGGTGTQYF
15,TRBV6-5,once,TRBD2,TRBJ2-7,TGTGCCAGCAGTCCACTAGCGGGAGTTGAGTACGAGCAGTACTTC,CASSPLAGVEYEQYF
15,TRBV7-9,-,-,TRBJ2-7,TGTGCCAGCAGCTCCGCTGCCGACGGGGGCTACGAGCAGTACTTC,CASSSAADGGYEQYF
14,TRBV3-1/TRBV3-2,-,-,TRBJ2-5,TGTGCCAGCAGCCAAGAAGTAGCGGCCCCGACCCAGTACTTC,CASSQEVAAPTQYF
15,TRBV5-1,-,TRBD1,TRBJ1-4,TGCGCCAGCAGCGGAAAGACAGGGGAGGGAGAAAAACTGTTTTTT,CASSGKTGEGEKLFF
15,TRBV10-3,once,TRBD1,TRBJ1-1,TGTGCCATCAGCCGTGGACAGGGGGAGAACACTGAAGCTTTCTTT,CAISRGQGENTEAFF
17,TRBV5-5,-,-,TRBJ2-3,TGTGCCAGCAGCTCCGGAGGAGGTTACGAAGACACAGATACGCAGTATTTT,CASSSGGGYEDTDTQYF
14,TRBV27,many,-,TRBJ2-5,TGTGCCAGCAGTGACCGACAGGCCGGGGAGACCCAGTACTTC,CASSDRQAGETQYF
16,TRBV28,-,TRBD1,TRBJ1-5,TGTGCCAGCAGTTCCCCCGGACAGGGAGACCATCAGCCCCAGCATTTT,CASSSPGQGDHQPQHF
13,TRBV11-2,-,-,TRBJ1-1,TGTGCCAGCCGTCGGGAGGGGTACACTGAAGCTTTCTTT,CASRREGYTEAFF
16,TRBV3-1/TRBV3-2,-,-,TRBJ1-1,TGTGCCAGCAGCCCCCCTGATGCGGGGCCTCACACTGAAGCTTTCTTT,CASSPPDAGPHTEAFF
13,TRBV28,-,-,TRBJ2-3,TGTGCCAGCAGCCCCCCCAACACAGATACGCAGTATTTT,CASSPPNTDTQYF
11,TRBV11-2,-,-,TRBJ2-7,TGTGCCAGCAGCCCTAAAATGAGGCAGTACTTC,CASSPKMRQYF